The clone carrying this TCR beta chain was found once. Here immunoSEQ multiplex PCR was the method, and the copy in TCRdb shows in-frame clones only, minus some. The sample consists of under 350,000 clones, approximately 86% of them appearing once. The sample is drawn from a study of blood T cell repertoires in COVID-19. The ends lost 5 bases at V and 2 bases at J; junction bases unmatched: 8. The CDR3 consists of 17 residues. Germline V gives CDR1 MNHEY, CDR2 SMNVEV (reference sequence). The sequencing sample was made of PBMCs or T cells enriched from blood (not recorded which). The clonotype was recovered from a woman aged 18-29 years who had recovered from COVID-19. The chain joins TRBV27 to TRBJ2-7; 14 nucleotides agree with TRBD2. This chain's CDR3 is CASSLGTSGSSTYEQYF. The DNA for the CDR3 is TGTGCCAGCAGTCTCGGGACTAGCGGGAGCTCAACCTACGAGCAGTACTTC.